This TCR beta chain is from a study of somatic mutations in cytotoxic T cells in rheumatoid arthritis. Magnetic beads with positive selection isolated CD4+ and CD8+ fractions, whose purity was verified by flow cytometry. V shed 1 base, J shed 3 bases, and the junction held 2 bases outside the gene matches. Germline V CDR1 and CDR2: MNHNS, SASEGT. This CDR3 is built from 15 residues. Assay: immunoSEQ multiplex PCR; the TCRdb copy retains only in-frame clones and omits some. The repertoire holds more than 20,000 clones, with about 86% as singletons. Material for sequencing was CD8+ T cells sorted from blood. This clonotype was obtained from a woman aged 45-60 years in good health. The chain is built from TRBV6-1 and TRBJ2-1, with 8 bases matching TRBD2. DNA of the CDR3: TGTGCCAGCAGTGAAGAGGCGGGGGGCTACAATGAGCAGTTCTTC. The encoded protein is CASSEEAGGYNEQFF.